This TCR beta chain originates from a study of patients and donors after allogeneic stem cell transplantation. The CDR3 has 14 residues. CDR1 and CDR2 from the germline V gene are MNHEY and SVGAGI. V lost 4 bases, J lost 3 bases, and 5 bases stayed unmatched. TCRdb fed the RT-PCR reads into MiXCR, producing one record per CDR3 protein. The sample comprises hundreds of thousands of distinct CDR3 sequences, roughly 16% of which are singletons, and less than 9.5% rests with the top ten. The sample holds a few counts of this clonotype. This receptor was taken from a human donor who was either an allogeneic HSCT recipient or a stem cell or donor lymphocyte infusion donor (not recorded which). It is not recorded whose cells these are; they may come from a transplant donor. Source material: blood, either unsorted or a sorted T cell fraction (not recorded which). The chain employs TRBV6-5 and TRBJ1-1; TRBD1 matches 7 bases. CDR3 sequence (DNA): TGTGCCAGCAGTTCAGACAGGGCGGACACTGAAGCTTTCTTT. It yields the protein CASSSDRADTEAFF.